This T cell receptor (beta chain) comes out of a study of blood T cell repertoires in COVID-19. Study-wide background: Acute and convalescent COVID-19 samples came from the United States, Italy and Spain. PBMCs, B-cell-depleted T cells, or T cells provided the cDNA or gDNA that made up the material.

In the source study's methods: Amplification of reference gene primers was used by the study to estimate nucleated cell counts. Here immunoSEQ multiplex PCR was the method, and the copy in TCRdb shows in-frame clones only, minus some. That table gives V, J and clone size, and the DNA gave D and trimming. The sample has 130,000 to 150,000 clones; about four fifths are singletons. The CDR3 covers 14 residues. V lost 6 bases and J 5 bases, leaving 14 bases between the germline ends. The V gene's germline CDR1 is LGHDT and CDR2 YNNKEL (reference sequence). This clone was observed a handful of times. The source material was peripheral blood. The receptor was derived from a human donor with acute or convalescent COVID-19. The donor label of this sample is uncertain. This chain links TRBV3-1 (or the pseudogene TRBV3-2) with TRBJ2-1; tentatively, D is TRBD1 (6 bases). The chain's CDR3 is CASSPTGLHNEQFF. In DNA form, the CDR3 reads TGTGCCAGCAGTCCCACAGGGCTCCACAATGAGCAGTTCTTC.